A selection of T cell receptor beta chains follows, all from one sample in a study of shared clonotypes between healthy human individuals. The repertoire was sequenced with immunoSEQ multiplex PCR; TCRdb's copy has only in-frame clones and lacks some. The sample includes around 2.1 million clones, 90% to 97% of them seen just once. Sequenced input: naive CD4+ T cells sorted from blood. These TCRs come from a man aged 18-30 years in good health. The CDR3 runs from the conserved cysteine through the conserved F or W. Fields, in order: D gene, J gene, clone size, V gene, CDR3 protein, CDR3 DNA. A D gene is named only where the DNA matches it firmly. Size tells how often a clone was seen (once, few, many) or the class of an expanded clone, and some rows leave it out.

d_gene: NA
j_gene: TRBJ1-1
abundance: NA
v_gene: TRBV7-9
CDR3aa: CASSLQEMNTEAFF
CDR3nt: TGTGCCAGCAGCCTACAGGAGATGAACACTGAAGCTTTCTTT

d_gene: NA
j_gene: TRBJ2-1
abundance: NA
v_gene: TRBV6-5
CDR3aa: CASRAGLGEQFF
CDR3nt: TGTGCCAGCAGAGCAGGGTTAGGTGAGCAGTTCTTC

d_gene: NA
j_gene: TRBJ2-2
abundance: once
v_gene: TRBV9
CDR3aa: CASSGTLTGELFF
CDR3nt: TGTGCCAGCAGCGGGACTCTTACCGGGGAGCTGTTTTTT

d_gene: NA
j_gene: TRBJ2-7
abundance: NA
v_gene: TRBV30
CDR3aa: CAWSVSGKGEQYF
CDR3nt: TGTGCCTGGAGTGTTTCCGGGAAGGGCGAGCAGTACTTC

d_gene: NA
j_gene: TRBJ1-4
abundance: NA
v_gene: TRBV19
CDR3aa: CASSIDTGVAEKLFF
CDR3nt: TGTGCCAGTAGTATAGATACCGGGGTCGCTGAAAAACTGTTTTTT

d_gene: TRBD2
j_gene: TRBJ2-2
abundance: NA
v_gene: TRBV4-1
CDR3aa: CASSGREGNTGELFF
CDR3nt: TGCGCCAGCAGCGGGCGGGAGGGGAACACCGGGGAGCTGTTTTTT

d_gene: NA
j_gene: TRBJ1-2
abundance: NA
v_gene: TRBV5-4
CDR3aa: CASSLDRVNYGYTF
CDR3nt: TGTGCCAGCAGCTTGGACAGGGTGAACTATGGCTACACCTTC

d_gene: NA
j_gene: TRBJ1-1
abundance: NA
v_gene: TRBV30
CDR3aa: CAWSDTGKAFF
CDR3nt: TGTGCCTGGAGTGATACAGGGAAAGCTTTCTTT

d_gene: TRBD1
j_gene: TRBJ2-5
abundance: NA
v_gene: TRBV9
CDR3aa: CASSVAGQQETQYF
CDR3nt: TGTGCCAGCAGCGTAGCGGGACAGCAAGAGACCCAGTACTTC

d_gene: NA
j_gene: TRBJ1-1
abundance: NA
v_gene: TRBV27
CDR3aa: CASNPLGGDTEAFF
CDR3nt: TGTGCCAGCAACCCATTGGGGGGAGACACTGAAGCTTTCTTT

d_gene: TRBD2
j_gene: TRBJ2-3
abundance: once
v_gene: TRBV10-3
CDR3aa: CAISGGLSSDTQYF
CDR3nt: TGTGCCATCAGTGGGGGACTATCCTCAGATACGCAGTATTTT

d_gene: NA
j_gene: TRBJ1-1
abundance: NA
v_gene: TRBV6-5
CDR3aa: CASSYSGGGNTEAFF
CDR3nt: TGTGCCAGCAGTTACTCCGGTGGGGGGAACACTGAAGCTTTCTTT

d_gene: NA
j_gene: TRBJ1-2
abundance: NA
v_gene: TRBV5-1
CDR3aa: CASSHGRGPSNYGYTF
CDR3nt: TGCGCCAGCAGTCACGGGAGAGGGCCTTCTAACTATGGCTACACCTTC

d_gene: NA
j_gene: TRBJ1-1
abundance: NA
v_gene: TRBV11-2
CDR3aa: CASSFTGKRGTEAFF
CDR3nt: TGTGCCAGCAGTTTCACAGGAAAACGAGGCACTGAAGCTTTCTTT